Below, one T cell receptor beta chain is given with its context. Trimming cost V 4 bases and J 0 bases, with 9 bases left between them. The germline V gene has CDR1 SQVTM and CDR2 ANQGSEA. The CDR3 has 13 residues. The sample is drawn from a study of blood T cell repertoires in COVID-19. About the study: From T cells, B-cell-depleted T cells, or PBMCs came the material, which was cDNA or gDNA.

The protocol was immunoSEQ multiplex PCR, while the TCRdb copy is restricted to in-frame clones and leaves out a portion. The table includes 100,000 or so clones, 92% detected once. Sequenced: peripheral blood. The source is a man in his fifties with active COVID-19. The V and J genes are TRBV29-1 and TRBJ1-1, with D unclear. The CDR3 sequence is CSVVRLMNTEAFF. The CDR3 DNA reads TGCAGCGTTGTGCGGCTAATGAACACTGAAGCTTTCTTT.